The clone carrying this T cell receptor beta chain turned up a few times. Its target is not known. TCRdb ran MiXCR on the RACE reads and lists one entry per CDR3 protein. The sample yields around 110,000 distinct CDR3 sequences, around an eighth seen once. Per germline, CDR1 SGHRS and CDR2 YFSETQ. The CDR3 extends over 14 amino acids. With V trimmed by 6 bases and J by 0 bases, 2 bases remained unmatched. The data stem from a study of human T cells and chemical hapten exposure. The overall study: Weekly scalp doses of diphenylcyclopropenone were given to patients during the approximately 26-week study. How much TCR each sample yielded varied, mostly because pooled library volumes differed slightly. Study observations and caveats: Relative to controls, expanded TCRs formed significantly more large CDR3 similarity clusters.

Time point reported: patch test 1, 2 weeks after DPC sensitization. Treatment given: therapeutic diphenylcyclopropenone sensitization with weekly scalp DPC. This TCR was recovered from a woman in her 50s with alopecia areata. Some clones in this sample may be carry-over from other donors' samples. The chain is built from TRBV5-1 and TRBJ2-2, with 7 bases matching TRBD1. The sample in question was whole blood, obtained in connection with sensitization to the hapten diphenylcyclopropenone (DPC). The DNA of the CDR3 is TGCGCCAGCAAGGGGGCCCCGAACACCGGGGAGCTGTTTTTT. Its translation is CASKGAPNTGELFF.